This T cell receptor beta chain was profiled in a study of T cell responses to AZD1222 COVID-19 vaccine. Study conclusions and caveats: Sampling captured repertoires only after the peak T cell response. Spike-wide vaccine-associated CD4 TCRs dominated at 160-218 and 743-854.

On this clone itself: Its target is unknown.

Profiling relied on immunoSEQ multiplex PCR, and the TCRdb table lists in-frame clones only, not all of them. Among 100,000 to 150,000 clones listed, more than 80% were seen once. The CDR3 length is 12 residues. Germline V gives CDR1 LGHDT, CDR2 YNNKEL (reference sequence). V was pared by 0 bases and J by 8 bases, with 8 bases between. The sample here was peripheral blood, taken on day 0 of AZD1222 vaccination. J is TRBJ2-7 and V is TRBV3-1 (or the pseudogene TRBV3-2); D not certain. This TCR came from an adult in good health. The CDR3 nucleotides are TGTGCCAGCAGCCAAGACGTAGGAAAGCAGTACTTC. Translating gives CASSQDVGKQYF.